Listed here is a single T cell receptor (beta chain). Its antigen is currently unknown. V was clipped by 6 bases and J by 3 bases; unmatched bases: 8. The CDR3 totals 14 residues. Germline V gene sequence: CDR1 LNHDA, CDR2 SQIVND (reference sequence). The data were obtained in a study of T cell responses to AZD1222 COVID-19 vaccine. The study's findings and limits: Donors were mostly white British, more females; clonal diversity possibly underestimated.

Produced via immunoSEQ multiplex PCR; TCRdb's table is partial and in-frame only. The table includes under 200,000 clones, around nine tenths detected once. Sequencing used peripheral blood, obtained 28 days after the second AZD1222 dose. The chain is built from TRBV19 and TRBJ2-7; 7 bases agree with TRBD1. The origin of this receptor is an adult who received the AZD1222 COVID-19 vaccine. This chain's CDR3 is CASSWTGSDYEQYF. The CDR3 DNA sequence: TGTGCCAGTAGCTGGACAGGTTCTGACTACGAGCAGTACTTC.